This record concerns one TCR beta chain sequence. Its antigen is unidentified. This table comes from immunoSEQ multiplex PCR, and its TCRdb copy is limited to in-frame clones, with some not included. The sample contains about 74,000 clones, roughly 80% of which appear only once. The CDR3 covers 17 residues. Deletions cut 3 bases from V and 7 bases from J, with 22 bases between. Germline V gene lookup returns CDR1 MNHNS and CDR2 SASEGT. The sample is drawn from a study of T cells in localized non-small cell lung cancer. Study results and caveats: Across samples, adjacent lung featured a median 57 of the top 100 tumor clones. Uninvolved adjacent lung showed higher T cell clonality than tumor.

This sample comprised peripheral blood, obtained before any cancer treatment. This chain uses TRBV6-1 with TRBJ1-5; possibly TRBD1 for D (6 bases). The receptor's source is an older female donor with stage I lung adenocarcinoma. The CDR3 here is CASSESGGAGGRQPQHF. CDR3 bases: TGTGCCAGCAGTGAGTCCGGGGGCGCGGGGGGTCGGCAGCCCCAGCATTTT.